These 23 T cell receptor beta chains were sequenced from one sample in a study of cytomegalovirus exposure and HLA in healthy donors (TCRdb year 2017). Library construction relied on the immunoSEQ multiplex PCR assay. For the multiplex PCR, a mixture combining 60 forward primers for TCR Vbeta segments and 13 reverse primers for TCR Jbeta segments was used. The clones in this table, taken by TCRdb from immuneACCESS, are in-frame only. Not every clone is retained; where verified, under half of the shortfall comes from an unresolved V gene, and the cause of the rest is unknown. The sample table contains approximately 100,000 clones; only one count was recorded for more than 60% of them. The ten largest clonotypes hold approximately 5.1% of the sample. The source material was PBMCs. These TCRs come from a female donor in good health and CMV-seropositive.

This clone appeared a few times. J is TRBJ2-7 and V is TRBV10-2; 13 bases line up with TRBD2. CDR1 WSHSY and CDR2 SAAADI come from the germline V gene. The V and J ends lost 6 bases and 3 bases, in that order; junction bases with no gene match: 5. There are 15 residues in the CDR3. CDR3 DNA sequence: TGCGCCAGCAGGGACGGACTAGCGGGAGTCTACGAGCAGTACTTC. Translating it yields CASRDGLAGVYEQYF.

This chain uses TRBV6-6 with TRBJ2-5; 10 bases line up with TRBD2. The closer fit of TRBJ2-7 to the DNA end suggests the J call may be wrong. Looked up from germline, CDR1 is MNHNY and CDR2 is SVGAGI (reference sequence). The CDR3 sequence is 14 residues long. DNA of the CDR3: TGTGCCAGCAGTTACCGGACTAGCGGCTACGAGCAGTACTTC. It codes for CASSYRTSGYEQYF.

The chain has TRBV2 and TRBJ2-3; a weak D match, TRBD2 (5 bases). With 7 bases removed from V and 2 bases from J, the gap between germline ends came to 16 bases. The length of the CDR3 is 15 residues. Germline loops: CDR1 SNHLY, CDR2 FYNNEI. The CDR3 loop is CASKLLAILTDTQYF. The CDR3 DNA reads TGTGCCAGCAAGTTATTAGCGATTCTCACAGATACGCAGTATTTT.

This clone showed up just a few times. J is TRBJ1-3 and V is TRBV7-8; D call uncertain. Germline values: CDR1 SGHVS, CDR2 FQNEAQ. V was trimmed by 4 bases and J by 1 base, leaving 8 bases between them. The CDR3 extends over 14 amino acids. The CDR3 is CASSSQFSGNTIYF. The CDR3 nucleotides are TGTGCCAGCAGCTCCCAGTTTTCTGGAAACACCATATATTTT.

The chain joins TRBV27 to TRBJ1-1; no firm D call. Trimming took off 7 bases at V and 2 bases at J, with 14 bases between the two ends. CDR3 size: 14 residues. CDR1 is MNHEY, CDR2 SMNVEV, per germline (reference sequence). The CDR3 DNA sequence: TGTGCCAGCAAACGTGGGCCGGTAAACACTGAAGCTTTCTTT. Its protein product is CASKRGPVNTEAFF.

The V gene is TRBV5-6, the J gene TRBJ1-6; 9 nucleotides line up with TRBD1. The V gene's germline CDR1 is SGHDT and CDR2 YYEEEE. This CDR3 comprises 17 residues. J was trimmed by 2 bases and V by 4 bases; bases with no gene match: 7. The CDR3 here is CASSPGQGTAYNSPLHF. CDR3 in DNA: TGTGCCAGCAGCCCAGGACAGGGGACCGCCTATAATTCACCCCTCCACTTT.

This chain connects TRBV5-6 to TRBJ2-7; possibly TRBD1 for D (5 bases). V was shortened by 0 bases and J by 6 bases, with 13 bases between the two germline ends. This CDR3 region has 14 residues. Germline V gene lookup returns CDR1 SGHDT and CDR2 YYEEEE. CDR3 coding DNA: TGTGCCAGCAGCTTGGGTTCCTGGGGCGTCGAGCAGTACTTC. This codes for CASSLGSWGVEQYF.

V gene TRBV10-3 combines with J gene TRBJ2-6, with 10 bases that match TRBD1. J lost 3 bases, V lost 6 bases, and 8 bases had no gene match. Germline loops: CDR1 ENHRY, CDR2 SYGVKD. There are 17 residues in the CDR3. CDR3: CAIRAGTGENGANVLTF. The CDR3 DNA reads as TGTGCCATCAGGGCCGGGACAGGGGAAAATGGGGCCAACGTCCTGACTTTC.

The chain has TRBV25-1 and TRBJ2-3, with a weak D call TRBD1 (5 bases). Germline CDR1 is MGHDK and CDR2 is SYGVNS. This CDR3 is built from 15 residues. V was pared by 2 bases and J by 1 base, with 10 bases between. The CDR3: CASSEGAPRTDTQYF. CDR3 bases: TGTGCCAGCAGTGAAGGGGCCCCCCGCACAGATACGCAGTATTTT. Supplemented by reference TRBV25-1 and TRBJ2-3, the full variable domain reads EADIYQTPRYLVIGTGKKITLECSQTMGHDKMYWYQQDPGMELHLIHYSYGVNSTEKGDLSSESTVSRIRTEHFPLTLESARPSHTSQYLCASSEGAPRTDTQYFGPGTRLTVL.

CDR3 in DNA: TGTGCCAGCAGCCAAGACAGCGGGAGGGCCTCCACCGGGGAGCTGTTTTTT. Protein sequence: CASSQDSGRASTGELFF. The V and J genes are TRBV4-2 and TRBJ2-2; 10 nucleotides agree with TRBD2. CDR1 and CDR2 from the germline V gene are LGHNA and YNFKEQ. The CDR3 length is 17 residues. V lost 0 bases to trimming and J lost 4 bases; unmatched junction nucleotides: 5.

The rearrangement links TRBV28 to TRBJ2-3, with TRBD1 matching 10 bases. There are 16 residues in the CDR3. With V trimmed by 3 bases and J by 0 bases, 3 bases remained unmatched. Per the germline V gene, CDR1 is MDHEN and CDR2 is SYDVKM. CDR3 in amino acids: CASSLGTGVSTDTQYF. Here the CDR3 DNA reads TGTGCCAGCAGTTTGGGGACAGGGGTTAGCACAGATACGCAGTATTTT.

This clone was seen more than once but under ten times. V and J are TRBV20-1 and TRBJ1-1, with a weak D call TRBD1 (6 bases). The V end lost 6 bases, the J end lost 11 bases, and 16 bases lay between the germline ends. The germline V gene encodes CDR1 DFQATT and CDR2 SNEGSKA (reference sequence). The CDR3 contains 11 residues. Written as DNA, the CDR3 is TGCAGTGCAAACAGGGCCCTCATGGCTTTCTTT. As protein: CSANRALMAFF.

The CDR3 bases are TGTGCCAGCAGCTATCAGCACGGGTACGAGCAGTACTTC. Its protein product is CASSYQHGYEQYF. The V and J genes are TRBV7-2 and TRBJ2-7; the D is unclear. Per germline, CDR1 SGHTA and CDR2 FQGNSA. Trimming cost V 4 bases and J 4 bases, with 11 bases left between them. This CDR3 has 13 residues.

The rearrangement uses TRBV7-6 and TRBJ1-2, with D maybe TRBD1 (5 bases). Germline V gene data show CDR1 as SGHVS and CDR2 as FNYEAQ. Trimming took 5 bases from V and 6 from J, leaving 10 bases between them. This CDR3 spans 12 amino acids. The CDR3 sequence is CASSPQGDGYTF. CDR3 sequence (DNA): TGTGCCAGCAGCCCTCAAGGGGATGGCTACACCTTC.

This chain links TRBV5-5 with TRBJ2-7; the match to TRBD1 covers 10 bases. Germline CDR1 SGHKS, CDR2 YYEKEE (reference sequence). The length of the CDR3 is 16 residues. The junction had 8 bases not matched to a gene; V was cut back by 0 bases and J by 5 bases. CDR3 bases: TGTGCCAGCAGCTTGGCCGGGACAGGGGTAAGCCACGAGCAGTACTTC. Protein product: CASSLAGTGVSHEQYF.

The gene calls are TRBV29-1 and TRBJ2-2; tentatively, D is TRBD2 (5 bases). This CDR3 contains 14 residues. V gave up 7 bases and J gave up 7 bases, with 19 bases separating them. Germline V gene sequence: CDR1 SQVTM, CDR2 ANQGSEA. The CDR3 DNA sequence: TGCAGCGCCAATTTGCGTAGCGTGGGCGGGGAGCTGTTTTTT. It specifies CSANLRSVGGELFF.

The genes are TRBV5-8 and TRBJ2-3; 7 nucleotides agree with TRBD2. J was trimmed by 0 bases and V by 0 bases; bases with no gene match: 1. CDR1 and CDR2 from the germline V gene are SGHTS and YDEGEE. The CDR3 totals 15 residues. The CDR3 region has the DNA TGTGCCAGCAGCTTGGTCGGGGGGAGCACAGATACGCAGTATTTT. Its protein product is CASSLVGGSTDTQYF.

The rearrangement uses TRBV30 and TRBJ1-3; a possible D gene is TRBD1 (5 bases). Germline lookup yields CDR1 GTSNPN and CDR2 SVGIG (reference sequence). The CDR3 spans 13 residues. V was shortened by 5 bases and J by 3 bases, with 11 bases between the two germline ends. CDR3 in DNA: TGTGCCTGGGGTGACGGGGGTGGAAACACCATATATTTT. Its translation is CAWGDGGGNTIYF.

The rearrangement joins TRBV7-9 to TRBJ1-5; the D gene is possibly TRBD1 (6 bases). This CDR3 region has 15 residues. Germline lookup yields CDR1 SEHNR and CDR2 FQNEAQ (reference sequence). V was cut by 5 bases and J by 6 bases, with 17 bases left in between. The DNA of the CDR3 is TGTGCCAGCAGCCCAGGGGTCGCGAAGGTTCAGCCCCAGCATTTT. Protein: CASSPGVAKVQPQHF.

The V call is TRBV5-1, the J call TRBJ1-5; no firm D call. V gave up 2 bases and J gave up 7 bases, with 13 bases separating them. CDR3 size: 14 residues. Germline V CDR1 and CDR2: SGHRS, YFSETQ. The CDR3 DNA follows: TGCGCCAGCAGCTTAGATGGAGGGCAGCAGCCCCAGCATTTT. It translates to CASSLDGGQQPQHF.

This clone was counted between two and nine times. J is TRBJ2-3 and V is TRBV28; TRBD2 aligns across 12 bases. The V segment lost 8 bases and the J segment 4 bases; nucleotides outside the gene matches: 7. The CDR3 sequence is 15 residues long. Looked up from germline, CDR1 is MDHEN and CDR2 is SYDVKM. CDR3 coding DNA: TGTGCCAGCTCCTCGGGACTAGCGGGTTCAGATACGCAGTATTTT. As protein: CASSSGLAGSDTQYF.

Of note for this clone: At one end, the junction sequence differs from germline, possibly due to a read error. The gene calls are TRBV7-9 and TRBJ2-7, with unresolved D. Germline CDR1 SEHNR, CDR2 FQNEAQ (reference sequence). This CDR3 has 12 amino acids. CDR3: CSSSLSSYEQYF. As DNA, the CDR3 is TGTTCCAGCAGCCTAAGCTCCTACGAGCAGTACTTC.

This clone has more than one count but fewer than ten. The chain couples TRBV2 to TRBJ2-7; D is unresolved. The CDR3 length is 12 residues. V lost 3 bases, J lost 3 bases, and 6 bases lay in between. In germline, CDR1 is SNHLY, CDR2 FYNNEI. This chain's CDR3 is CASSELGYEQYF. The CDR3 DNA reads as TGTGCCAGCAGTGAGCTAGGCTACGAGCAGTACTTC.